The 16 T cell receptor beta chains presented below share a single source sample, sequenced in a study of blood T cell repertoires in COVID-19. Clones were sequenced by immunoSEQ multiplex PCR, and TCRdb holds only the in-frame ones, with some missing. The sample holds 250,000 to 350,000 clones; roughly 80% are singletons and the top ten take about a sixth. The sample was peripheral blood. These receptors were obtained from a person between 65 and 79 years old with COVID-19, enrolled during active disease.

The chain employs TRBV29-1 and TRBJ1-2; no clear D. Germline CDR1 and CDR2: SQVTM and ANQGSEA. Trimming took 6 bases from V and 3 from J, leaving 11 bases between them. This CDR3 has 12 amino acids. This CDR3 is CSVLGRDYGYTF. CDR3 DNA sequence: TGCAGCGTATTGGGCCGAGACTATGGCTACACCTTC.

CDR3 in amino acids: CASSLGQASSYEQYF. The CDR3 DNA reads TGTGCCAGCAGTTTAGGACAGGCGAGCTCCTACGAGCAGTACTTC. The V gene is TRBV27, the J gene TRBJ2-7; 7 bases match TRBD1. The CDR3 has 15 residues. Per the germline V gene, CDR1 is MNHEY and CDR2 is SMNVEV (reference sequence). V lost 2 bases to trimming and J lost 0 bases; unmatched junction nucleotides: 4.

The V gene is TRBV7-2, the J gene TRBJ2-2; 7 bases agree with TRBD2. Per the germline V gene, CDR1 is SGHTA and CDR2 is FQGNSA. The trim removed 5 bases at V and 4 bases at J, leaving 4 bases unmatched. This CDR3 region has 14 residues. CDR3 nucleotide sequence: TGTGCCAGCAGCAGGGAGGGGAGCACCGGGGAGCTGTTTTTT. Its protein product is CASSREGSTGELFF.

The genes are TRBV7-9 and TRBJ1-1; 8 bases align to TRBD1. The CDR3 loop spans 15 amino acids. The trim removed 5 bases at V and 0 bases at J, leaving 5 bases unmatched. Germline V gene data show CDR1 as SEHNR and CDR2 as FQNEAQ (reference sequence). The DNA for the CDR3 is TGTGCCAGCAGCCGGACAGGGAACTTGAACACTGAAGCTTTCTTT. Protein: CASSRTGNLNTEAFF.

This clone was observed once. V gene TRBV6-1 combines with J gene TRBJ1-1; D uncertain. The CDR3 contains 14 residues. V was pared by 3 bases and J by 10 bases, with 18 bases between. Germline CDR1 is MNHNS and CDR2 is SASEGT. CDR3 DNA: TGTGCCAGCAGTGATATCCCCCAACTCATTCGAGCTTTCTTT. Translated: CASSDIPQLIRAFF.

This chain connects TRBV20-1 to TRBJ2-2; D not certain. CDR1 is DFQATT, CDR2 SNEGSKA, per germline (reference sequence). V lost 2 bases to trimming and J lost 5 bases, with 3 bases between them. This CDR3 spans 11 amino acids. CDR3 sequence reads: CSARRTGELFF. CDR3 nucleotides: TGCAGTGCTAGACGGACCGGGGAGCTGTTTTTT.

V gene TRBV20-1 combines with J gene TRBJ1-4, with TRBD1 as a possible D gene (5 bases). Trimming cost V 7 bases and J 4 bases, with 7 bases left between them. Looked up from germline, CDR1 is DFQATT and CDR2 is SNEGSKA (reference sequence). CDR3 length equals 11 residues. CDR3 loop: CSGRVNEKLFF. CDR3 nucleotides: TGCAGTGGCAGGGTTAATGAAAAACTGTTTTTT.

The gene calls are TRBV5-8 and TRBJ2-6, with D unresolved. V was clipped by 9 bases and J by 1 base, with 14 bases between them. This CDR3 spans 15 amino acids. Germline CDR1 reads SGHTS; CDR2 reads YDEGEE. The CDR3 protein is CATSSSGSGANVLTF. In DNA, the CDR3 is TGTGCCACCTCCTCATCAGGTTCTGGGGCCAACGTCCTGACTTTC.

The CDR3 nucleotides read TGTGCCAGCAGCCGCCGGGGGAACTATAATTCACCCCTCCACTTT. This encodes CASSRRGNYNSPLHF. The V call is TRBV9, the J call TRBJ1-6; possibly TRBD1 for D (5 bases). CDR1 and CDR2 (germline): SGDLS, YYNGEE. V was pared by 4 bases and J by 3 bases, with 11 bases between. The CDR3 totals 15 residues. Full variable domain (outside the CDR3, taken from reference TRBV9 and TRBJ1-6): DSGVTQTPKHLITATGQRVTLRCSPRSGDLSVYWYQQSLDQGLQFLIQYYNGEERAKGNILERFSAQQFPDLHSELNLSSLELGDSALYFCASSRRGNYNSPLHFGNGTRLTVT.

The chain is built from TRBV13 and TRBJ1-2; D not resolved. The germline V gene encodes CDR1 PRHDT and CDR2 FYEKMQ (reference sequence). The CDR3 runs to 14 residues. With 0 bases removed from V and 7 bases from J, the gap between germline ends came to 12 bases. The CDR3 sequence: CASSLGNPEGGYTF. Written as DNA, the CDR3 is TGTGCCAGCAGCTTAGGTAATCCCGAGGGTGGCTACACCTTC.

V usage is TRBV6-2 or TRBV6-3 and J usage is TRBJ2-1, with D perhaps assigned TRBD1 or TRBD2 (5 bases each). The CDR3 runs 17 residues. Germline CDR1 and CDR2: MNHEY and SVGEGT. V lost 6 bases and J lost 0, with 18 bases in between. CDR3 nucleotide sequence: TGTGCCAGCAGGTACAGGACTTCTCGAGCCTCCTACAATGAGCAGTTCTTC. Its protein product is CASRYRTSRASYNEQFF.

The chain employs TRBV20-1 and TRBJ1-1; 7 bases match TRBD1. The ends lost 7 bases at V and 6 bases at J; junction bases unmatched: 5. The CDR3 length is 11 residues. Germline V lookup: CDR1 DFQATT, CDR2 SNEGSKA (reference sequence). CDR3 region: CSVRGISEAFF. The CDR3 DNA is TGCAGTGTCAGGGGGATATCTGAAGCTTTCTTT.

This chain links TRBV18 with TRBJ2-4; tentative D call: TRBD1 (6 bases). The CDR3 is 14 residues long. Trimming removed 3 bases from V and 7 bases from J, with 13 bases in between. Germline CDR1 is KGHSH and CDR2 is LQKENI. Here the CDR3 reads CASSPQGGGNIQYF. CDR3 DNA: TGTGCCAGCTCACCCCAGGGTGGGGGCAACATTCAGTACTTC.

The chain is built from TRBV7-6 and TRBJ2-5, with D possibly being TRBD1 (6 bases). There are 14 residues in the CDR3. V lost 0 bases and J lost 4, with 9 bases in between. CDR1 is SGHVS and CDR2 is FNYEAQ in the germline V gene. In DNA, the CDR3 is TGTGCCAGCAGCTTAGCGAGAGGGGGAGAGACCCAGTACTTC. Its translation: CASSLARGGETQYF.

Written as DNA, the CDR3 is TGTGCCAGTAGCACGGACAGGGAAGATAACACTGAAGCTTTCTTT. Translated, it gives CASSTDREDNTEAFF. This chain connects TRBV19 to TRBJ1-1, with 8 nucleotides matching TRBD1. The CDR3 has 15 amino acids. The germline gives CDR1 LNHDA, CDR2 SQIVND (reference sequence). Trimming removed 6 bases from V and 2 bases from J; junction bases left unmatched: 8.

The chain joins TRBV19 to TRBJ2-1; 10 nucleotides align to TRBD1. V was pared by 1 base and J by 6 bases, with 6 bases of the junction left unmatched. CDR1 is LNHDA and CDR2 is SQIVND in the germline V gene (reference sequence). This CDR3 is 16 amino acids long. The CDR3 sequence is CASSIGRTGGGNEQFF. CDR3 DNA sequence: TGTGCCAGTAGTATAGGGCGGACAGGGGGGGGCAATGAGCAGTTCTTC.